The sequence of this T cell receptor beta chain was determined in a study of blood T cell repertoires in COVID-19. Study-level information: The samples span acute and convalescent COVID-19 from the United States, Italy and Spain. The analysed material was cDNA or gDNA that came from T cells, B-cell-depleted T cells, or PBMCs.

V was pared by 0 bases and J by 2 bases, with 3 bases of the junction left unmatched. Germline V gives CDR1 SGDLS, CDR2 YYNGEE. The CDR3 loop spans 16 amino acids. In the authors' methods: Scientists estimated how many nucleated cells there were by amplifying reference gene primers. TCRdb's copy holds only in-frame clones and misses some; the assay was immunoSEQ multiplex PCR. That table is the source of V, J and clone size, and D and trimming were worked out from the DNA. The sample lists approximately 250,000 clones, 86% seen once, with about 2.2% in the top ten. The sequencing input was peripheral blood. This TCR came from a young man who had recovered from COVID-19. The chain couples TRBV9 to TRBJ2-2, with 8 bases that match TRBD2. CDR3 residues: CASSVDSGANTGELFF. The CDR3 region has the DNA TGTGCCAGCAGCGTAGATAGCGGGGCCAACACCGGGGAGCTGTTTTTT. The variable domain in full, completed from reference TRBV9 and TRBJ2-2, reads DSGVTQTPKHLITATGQRVTLRCSPRSGDLSVYWYQQSLDQGLQFLIQYYNGEERAKGNILERFSAQQFPDLHSELNLSSLELGDSALYFCASSVDSGANTGELFFGEGSRLTVL.